This T cell receptor beta chain was observed in a study of human T cells and chemical hapten exposure. Stated time point: patch test 2, 6 weeks after DPC sensitization. As to treatment: therapeutic diphenylcyclopropenone sensitization with weekly scalp DPC. General study results and limits: Controls had significantly fewer large CDR3 similarity clusters than were formed by expanded TCRs.

TCRdb recomputed calls from the RACE reads with MiXCR, one row per CDR3 protein. The sample includes some 100,000 distinct CDR3 sequences, about 9.3% of them seen just once. Ten or more counts support this clonotype. Its target is unknown. The sequence derives from a woman between 40 and 50 years old with alopecia areata. Some clones in this sample may be carry-over from other donors' samples. This specimen consisted of whole blood, obtained in connection with sensitization to the hapten diphenylcyclopropenone (DPC).

CDR3 nucleotides: TGTGCCAGCAGCTTGGAGTGGAAGGGCCCCACAGATACGCAGTATTTT. It codes for CASSLEWKGPTDTQYF. The chain recombines TRBV5-6 with TRBJ2-3; no clear D gene. The CDR3 extends over 16 amino acids. Germline lookup yields CDR1 SGHDT and CDR2 YYEEEE. Trimming cost V 0 bases and J 2 bases, with 13 bases left between them.